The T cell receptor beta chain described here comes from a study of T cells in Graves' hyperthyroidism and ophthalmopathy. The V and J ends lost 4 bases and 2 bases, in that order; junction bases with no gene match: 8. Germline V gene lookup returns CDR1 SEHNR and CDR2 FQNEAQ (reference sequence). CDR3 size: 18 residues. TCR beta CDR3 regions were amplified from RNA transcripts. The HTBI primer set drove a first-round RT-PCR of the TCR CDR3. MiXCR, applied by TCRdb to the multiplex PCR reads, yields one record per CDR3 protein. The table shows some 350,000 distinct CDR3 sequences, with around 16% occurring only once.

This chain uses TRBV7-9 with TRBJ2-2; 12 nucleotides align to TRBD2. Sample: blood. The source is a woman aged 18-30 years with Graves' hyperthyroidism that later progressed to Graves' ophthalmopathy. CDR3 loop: CASSSGTSGRINTGELFF. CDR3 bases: TGTGCCAGCAGCTCCGGGACTAGCGGGCGGATTAACACCGGGGAGCTGTTTTTT.